Reported below is one T cell receptor (beta chain). Clones were read by immunoSEQ multiplex PCR, and TCRdb kept only the in-frame ones, dropping some. The sample has hundreds of thousands of clones; around nine tenths are singletons. This specimen comes from a study of blood T cell repertoires in COVID-19. On the study more broadly: COVID-19 samples, acute and convalescent, were from the United States, Italy and Spain.

CDR1 SGHKS and CDR2 YYEKEE come from the germline V gene (reference sequence). V lost 0 bases and J 3 bases, leaving 13 bases between the germline ends. The CDR3 has 16 amino acids. The chain carries TRBV5-5 and TRBJ2-1; D perhaps matches TRBD1 (5 bases). This receptor was identified in a man aged 18 to 29 with active or convalescent COVID-19. Sample: peripheral blood. This CDR3 is CASSLVGATYYNEQFF. CDR3 nucleotide sequence: TGTGCCAGCAGCTTGGTAGGGGCTACCTACTACAATGAGCAGTTCTTC.